A selection of T cell receptor beta chains follows, all from one sample in a study of blood T cell repertoires in COVID-19. TCRdb's copy holds only in-frame clones and misses some; the assay was immunoSEQ multiplex PCR. The repertoire includes tens of thousands of clones, 85% to 90% of them detected once, and around 5% sits in the top ten. Sequencing was carried out using peripheral blood. Receptor source: a woman older than 75 with active COVID-19. Each CDR3 is given with its conserved first and last residue. A D gene is named only where the DNA matches it firmly. A clone size is listed for some rows: how often the clone was seen (once, few, many), or a class if it is expanded.

v_call	j_call	d_call	clone_size	cdr3_aa	cdr3_nt
TRBV4-3	TRBJ2-7	-	few	CASSQDQAGSYEQYF	TGCGCCAGCAGCCAAGATCAGGCGGGGAGCTACGAGCAGTACTTC
TRBV9	TRBJ2-5	-	-	CASSARLALVYF	TGTGCCAGCAGCGCGCGACTGGCTTTGGTGTACTTC
TRBV11-1	TRBJ2-1	TRBD1	-	CASSTGTGNDNEQFF	TGTGCCAGCAGCACCGGGACAGGGAACGACAATGAGCAGTTCTTC
TRBV9	TRBJ1-5	TRBD1	-	CASSETGKGLVYDQPQHF	TGTGCCAGCAGCGAGACAGGGAAAGGGTTGGTTTACGATCAGCCCCAGCATTTT
TRBV7-8	TRBJ2-7	TRBD1	-	CASSFRTGGLGYEQYF	TGTGCCAGCAGCTTTCGGACAGGGGGCTTAGGCTACGAGCAGTACTTC
TRBV14	TRBJ2-7	TRBD1	-	CASSRRDRGLEQYF	TGTGCCAGCAGCCGCCGGGACAGGGGGCTCGAGCAGTACTTC
TRBV6-2/TRBV6-3	TRBJ2-3	-	once	CASSPLRGRSTDTQYF	TGTGCCAGCAGTCCCCTCCGTGGGAGAAGCACAGATACGCAGTATTTT
TRBV2	TRBJ1-1	TRBD1	-	CASSEVTGGTEAFF	TGTGCCAGCAGTGAGGTCACAGGGGGCACTGAAGCTTTCTTT
TRBV21-1	TRBJ2-7	-	-	CASSKVAGLAGGSYEQYF	TGTGCCAGCAGCAAAGTCGCGGGGCTAGCGGGAGGATCCTACGAGCAGTACTTC
TRBV28	TRBJ1-2	-	-	CASGERNYGYTF	TGTGCCAGCGGCGAGCGAAACTATGGCTACACCTTC